This T cell receptor (beta chain) was obtained from a study of T cell changes during pregnancy in multiple sclerosis (dated by TCRdb to the late 2010s). Describing the broader study: In women with multiple sclerosis, the researchers looked at how the T cell repertoire shifted as pregnancy progressed.

The library was built by means of the immunoSEQ multiplex PCR assay. The clones in this table, taken by TCRdb from immuneACCESS, are in-frame only. Not every clone is retained; where verified, under half of the shortfall comes from an unresolved V gene, and the cause of the rest is unknown. This sample holds just over 20,000 clones; around 90% were observed only once. Of the sample, 5% to 6.5% is held by the ten largest clones. Note on this clone: The target of this receptor is not known. No qualities accompany the bases; no much larger clone lies one base away.

The sequence came from a female donor in good health, enrolled as a control in a pregnancy study. Sequences were derived from CD8+ T cells from peripheral blood mononuclear cells, sampled in the second trimester of pregnancy.

Here the CDR3 is given as CASSSEGGRNSPLHF. The DNA is TGTGCCAGCAGCTCAGAGGGGGGGCGTAATTCACCCCTCCACTTT. The chain links TRBV7-8 with TRBJ1-6, and perhaps TRBD1 as D gene, on 6 matching bases. From the germline V gene, CDR1 is SGHVS and CDR2 is FQNEAQ. A distance of 13 bases separates the germline ends of V and J, which lose 4 bases and 6 bases respectively. The CDR3 measures 15 amino acids from cysteine to phenylalanine. This entry keeps only the CDR3 DNA: 45 bases, framed from base 1.